This TCR beta chain was observed in a study of human thymus T cells. Clones were read by immunoSEQ multiplex PCR, and TCRdb kept only the in-frame ones, dropping some. The sample carries some 72,000 clones, around 96% recorded once. This CDR3 comprises 14 residues. Per germline, CDR1 LNHNV and CDR2 YYDKDF (reference sequence). Trimming stripped 4 bases from V and 7 bases from J, with 17 bases between. Thymus specimens were resections from corrective heart surgery. This receptor was taken from a boy in the first two years of life with a congenital heart defect but otherwise immunologically healthy. Source material: thymus tissue. The chain uses TRBV15 and TRBJ2-7, with D perhaps matching TRBD1 (5 bases). CDR3 sequence (DNA): TGTGCCACCAGCACCTCACCACTTGGACAAGAGCAGTACTTC. Its protein is CATSTSPLGQEQYF.